This T cell receptor beta chain comes out of a study of cytomegalovirus exposure and HLA in healthy donors. V was clipped by 4 bases and J by 2 bases; unmatched bases: 6. This CDR3 is 15 amino acids long. From germline, CDR1 is SGHRS and CDR2 YFSETQ. 60 Vbeta and 13 Jbeta primers were used in PCR. Here immunoSEQ multiplex PCR was the method, and the copy in TCRdb shows in-frame clones only, minus some. The sample yields under 200,000 clones, roughly 82% seen once. This sequence originates from a woman between 45 and 60 years old in good health and CMV-seropositive. The specimen was PBMCs. V usage is TRBV5-1 and J usage is TRBJ2-3; 8 bases match TRBD2. The CDR3 DNA reads as TGCGCCAGCAGCGCTAGCGGGTTCCCCACAGATACGCAGTATTTT. Protein product: CASSASGFPTDTQYF.